A single sample is the source of the 23 T cell receptor beta chains below, sequenced in a study of early T cells in non-severe SARS-CoV-2 infection. Using its own MiXCR run on the 5' RACE reads, TCRdb lists one record per CDR3 protein. The top ten hold about 2.6% of the sample, which has 70,000 to 95,000 distinct CDR3 sequences, less than 20% seen once. Sequencing input: whole blood. The receptors stem from an adult who was a healthcare worker with PCR-confirmed SARS-CoV-2 infection or an uninfected control (not recorded which).

This clonotype has more than one count but fewer than ten. V is TRBV24-1 and J is TRBJ2-2, with D maybe TRBD1 (6 bases). Per the germline V gene, CDR1 is KGHDR and CDR2 is SFDVKD. With 3 bases removed from V and 1 base from J, the gap between germline ends came to 8 bases. CDR3 length equals 15 residues. In DNA, the CDR3 is TGTGCCACCAGTGATGACAGGCTGAACACCGGGGAGCTGTTTTTT. Amino acid sequence: CATSDDRLNTGELFF.

The rearrangement joins TRBV30 to TRBJ1-2; D gene uncertain. Trimming stripped 1 base from V and 6 bases from J, with 12 bases between. The germline CDR1 and CDR2 sequences are GTSNPN and SVGIG (reference sequence). The CDR3 sequence is 13 residues long. The CDR3 region has the DNA TGTGCCTGGAGTGGCGGGTGGGATGATGGCTACACCTTC. It yields the protein CAWSGGWDDGYTF.

J is TRBJ2-2 and V is TRBV6-5; 14 nucleotides line up with TRBD2. The CDR3 loop spans 19 amino acids. CDR1 and CDR2 (germline): MNHEY, SVGAGI. V lost 4 bases and J lost 6; bases outside the gene matches: 13. The CDR3 loop reads CASSFPGLAGVGIPGELFF. The CDR3 region has the DNA TGTGCCAGCAGTTTCCCGGGACTAGCGGGAGTAGGGATACCCGGGGAGCTGTTTTTT.

This clonotype has ten or more counts. The J gene is TRBJ2-1, the V gene TRBV5-6; TRBD2 might be the D (5 bases). Trimming pared 0 bases from V and 7 bases from J, leaving 14 bases between. Germline V gene sequence: CDR1 SGHDT, CDR2 YYEEEE. This CDR3 has 15 residues. This CDR3 is CASSLEVRTPNEQFF. CDR3 DNA: TGTGCCAGCAGCTTGGAGGTCCGGACTCCTAATGAGCAGTTCTTC.

The chain has TRBV11-2 and TRBJ2-2; 12 positions match TRBD2. There are 15 residues in the CDR3. Germline-derived CDR1 and CDR2 are SGHAT and FQNNGV. V lost 6 bases to trimming and J lost 9 bases; unmatched junction nucleotides: 8. The CDR3 sequence is CASSSPTSGRRELFF. CDR3 coding DNA: TGTGCCAGCAGTTCTCCGACTAGCGGGAGAAGGGAGCTGTTTTTT.

At least ten counts were recorded for this clonotype. The chain carries TRBV7-6 and TRBJ2-1; D is possibly TRBD1 (5 bases). The CDR3 is 17 amino acids. V was clipped by 4 bases and J by 9 bases, with 25 bases between them. Germline values: CDR1 SGHVS, CDR2 FNYEAQ. In DNA form, the CDR3 reads TGTGCCAGCAGCTCGCCTAAGGGGCGCAGGGAAAGGGGTGAGCAGTTCTTC. It is translated as CASSSPKGRRERGEQFF.

This clonotype was observed a few times. The genes are TRBV6-5 and TRBJ1-1; D is ambiguous. CDR3 size: 14 residues. V was clipped by 6 bases and J by 4 bases, with 15 bases between them. Per germline, CDR1 MNHEY and CDR2 SVGAGI. CDR3 nucleotide sequence: TGTGCCAGCAGACCCCCCGGGGATTCCACTGAAGCTTTCTTT. It yields the protein CASRPPGDSTEAFF.

The chain employs TRBV6-5 and TRBJ2-1; 9 nucleotides agree with TRBD2. The CDR3 is 15 residues long. V lost 0 bases, J lost 10 bases, and 7 bases stayed unmatched. Germline CDR1 is MNHEY and CDR2 is SVGAGI. The chain's CDR3 is CASSYSGTSLGEQFF. As DNA, the CDR3 is TGTGCCAGCAGTTACTCGGGGACTAGCTTGGGGGAGCAGTTCTTC.

The chain is built from TRBV7-6 and TRBJ2-1, with D perhaps TRBD1 (6 bases). V was shortened by 5 bases and J by 7 bases, with 12 bases between the two germline ends. The CDR3 extends over 13 amino acids. CDR1 is SGHVS and CDR2 is FNYEAQ in the germline V gene. The CDR3 region is CASSPRGDNEQFF. The DNA for the CDR3 is TGTGCCAGCAGCCCCAGGGGCGATAATGAGCAGTTCTTC.

This clonotype was counted between two and nine times. This chain links TRBV20-1 with TRBJ2-7; D is possibly TRBD1 (5 bases). CDR3 length: 15 amino acids. Looked up from germline, CDR1 is DFQATT and CDR2 is SNEGSKA (reference sequence). V lost 1 base and J lost 2, with 15 bases in between. The CDR3 region is CSARVQTAFTYEQYF. The CDR3 coding sequence is TGCAGTGCTAGAGTTCAGACAGCCTTTACCTACGAGCAGTACTTC.

At least ten counts were recorded for this clonotype. This chain joins TRBV19 and TRBJ2-3; D is unresolved. Germline CDR1 is LNHDA and CDR2 is SQIVND (reference sequence). V was pared by 7 bases and J by 0 bases, with 8 bases between. The CDR3 runs 13 residues. The chain's CDR3 is CASTAISTDTQYF. The CDR3 DNA follows: TGTGCCAGTACAGCAATAAGCACAGATACGCAGTATTTT. Full variable domain (rest looked up from reference TRBV19 and TRBJ2-3): DGGITQSPKYLFRKEGQNVTLSCEQNLNHDAMYWYRQDPGQGLRLIYYSQIVNDFQKGDIAEGYSVSREKKESFPLTVTSAQKNPTAFYLCASTAISTDTQYFGPGTRLTVL.

This clonotype appeared a few times. Germline is not matched at one junction end, which may reflect a read error. CDR3 amino acids: CASSSTDRDGGF. As DNA, the CDR3 is TGTGCCAGCAGTTCAACAGACAGGGATGGAGGCTTC. This chain joins TRBV28 and TRBJ2-7; TRBD1 matches 7 bases. The CDR3 contains 12 residues. CDR1 and CDR2 (germline): MDHEN, SYDVKM.

This clonotype was observed a few times. This chain joins TRBV5-1 and TRBJ2-7; D possibly corresponds to TRBD2 (5 bases). Germline V gene lookup returns CDR1 SGHRS and CDR2 YFSETQ. CDR3 length equals 16 residues. Deletions cut 0 bases from V and 9 bases from J, with 22 bases between. CDR3 protein: CASSLEVRVDIRGQYF. Here the CDR3 DNA reads TGCGCCAGCAGCTTGGAGGTCCGGGTCGACATCCGGGGGCAGTACTTC.

The table lists this clonotype with a few counts. CDR3 amino acids: CASSLHKGLDRTYEQYF. The CDR3 bases are TGTGCCAGCAGCCTACACAAGGGGCTGGACAGGACCTACGAGCAGTACTTC. This rearrangement joins TRBV7-6 to TRBJ2-7, with 7 bases aligning to TRBD1. Germline assignment: CDR1 SGHVS and CDR2 FNYEAQ. V gave up 5 bases and J gave up 2 bases; unmatched junction bases: 15. The CDR3 is 17 amino acids.

This sequence joins TRBV6-4 and TRBJ1-2, with no clear D. Trimming removed 2 bases from V and 6 bases from J, with 19 bases in between. Germline V gives CDR1 MRHNA, CDR2 SNTAGT. This CDR3 spans 16 amino acids. The CDR3 bases are TGTGCCAGCAGTGACCCGTTCCTGGTCCAACTTGATGGCTACACCTTC. Translation: CASSDPFLVQLDGYTF.

The genes are TRBV5-1 and TRBJ1-1; TRBD1 matches at 8 bases. After removal of 3 bases from V and 6 bases from J, the junction contained 4 bases not matched to a gene. Germline CDR1 and CDR2: SGHRS and YFSETQ. The CDR3 is made up of 13 amino acids. CDR3 protein: CASSSRQGPEAFF. The CDR3 DNA is TGCGCCAGCAGCTCGCGACAGGGGCCTGAAGCTTTCTTT.

This clonotype was observed a few times. J is TRBJ1-5 and V is TRBV12-3 or TRBV12-4, with D maybe TRBD1 (6 bases). The CDR3 loop spans 17 amino acids. V dropped 1 base and J dropped 1 base, with 14 bases sitting between them. CDR3 region: CASSLGSGARSNQPQHF. Here the CDR3 DNA reads TGTGCCAGCAGTTTAGGGTCAGGGGCGAGGAGCAATCAGCCCCAGCATTTT.

CDR3 in DNA: TGCGCCAGCAGCCGAATGGACATGGGATTTCCCGGGGAGCTGTTTTTT. Protein: CASSRMDMGFPGELFF. The rearrangement joins TRBV4-1 to TRBJ2-2, with a possible D match to TRBD1 (5 bases). Germline assignment: CDR1 MGHRA and CDR2 YSYEKL. The length of the CDR3 is 16 residues. V was cut by 4 bases and J by 6 bases, with 18 bases left in between.

This clonotype was counted a few times. CDR3 in DNA: TGTGCCAGCAGTAAACGAGCGGAATCCTACAATGAGCAGTTCTTC. It codes for CASSKRAESYNEQFF. The chain has TRBV12-3 or TRBV12-4 and TRBJ2-1, with TRBD2 as a possible D gene (5 bases). The CDR3 loop spans 15 amino acids. The V and J ends lost 5 bases and 1 base respectively, with 12 bases between them.

In its sample, this clonotype was seen a few times. The chain joins TRBV9 to TRBJ2-3; 12 bases fit TRBD2. The CDR3 totals 17 residues. V dropped 0 bases and J dropped 3; count of bases not matched to a gene: 5. Germline CDR1 reads SGDLS; CDR2 reads YYNGEE. The CDR3 nucleotides read TGTGCCAGCAGCGTAGTTGGTGGACTAGCGGGGACAGATACGCAGTATTTT. Its translation: CASSVVGGLAGTDTQYF.

J is TRBJ1-1 and V is TRBV5-1, with D possibly TRBD1 on 5 matching bases. Trimming shortened V by 4 bases and J by 1 base, and 14 bases separated the two germline ends. Per the germline V gene, CDR1 is SGHRS and CDR2 is YFSETQ. The CDR3 extends over 15 amino acids. CDR3 region: CASSPWWGSNTEAFF. For the CDR3, the DNA is TGCGCCAGCAGCCCTTGGTGGGGGTCGAACACTGAAGCTTTCTTT.

The gene calls are TRBV3-1 and TRBJ2-4, with D tentatively TRBD2 (6 bases). The CDR3 length is 18 residues. Trimming pared 1 base from V and 1 base from J, leaving 17 bases between. Germline V gene sequence: CDR1 LGHDT, CDR2 YNNKEL (reference sequence). Written as DNA, the CDR3 is TGTGCCAGCAGCCAAGCGGGGAGGACACCTCTGGCCAAAAACATTCAGTACTTC. Its translation: CASSQAGRTPLAKNIQYF.

A remark on this clonotype: The junction does not match germline at one end; this may be a read error. V usage is TRBV7-6 and J usage is TRBJ2-7; tentatively, D is TRBD2 (6 bases). The CDR3 consists of 14 residues. The germline CDR1 and CDR2 sequences are SGHVS and FNYEAQ. The CDR3 region is CASSREISSNEQYF. Written as DNA, the CDR3 is TGTGCCAGCAGCCGGGAGATATCCTCCAACGAGCAGTACTTC.